This T cell receptor (beta chain) was found in a study of shared clonotypes between healthy human individuals. TCRdb's table, derived via immunoSEQ multiplex PCR, lists solely in-frame clones and lacks some. This sample has roughly 2.5 million clones; about 92% occur once, and the top ten carry roughly 0.14%. Germline V lookup: CDR1 SQVTM, CDR2 ANQGSEA. The CDR3 runs 14 residues. The V gene end was trimmed by 7 bases and the J gene end by 2 bases; junction bases not matched to a gene: 11. What was sequenced was naive CD4+ T cells sorted from blood. Specified subset: CD45RA+ positively selected. The chain carries TRBV29-1 and TRBJ2-7, with 7 bases matching TRBD1. This clonotype originated in a man between 18 and 29 years old in good health. CDR3 DNA: TGCAGCGCCGGTGAGGGACAGAGAGCCTACGAGCAGTACTTC. Its protein product is CSAGEGQRAYEQYF.